Below, one T cell receptor (beta chain) is given with its context. The antigen remains undetermined. In germline, CDR1 is DFQATT, CDR2 SNEGSKA (reference sequence). The V and J ends lost 1 base and 2 bases, in that order; junction bases with no gene match: 8. The CDR3 contains 17 residues. This sample is drawn from a study of T cell repertoires in cytomegalovirus infection. Via MiXCR, TCRdb re-called the reads, giving one row per CDR3 protein. Of about 500,000 distinct CDR3 sequences listed, roughly a third were seen once; the top ten hold about a sixth. The sequences come from cultured PBMCs, collected from culture after CMV antigen stimulation. This sequence joins TRBV20-1 and TRBJ2-1, with 10 bases aligning to TRBD2. This TCR derives from a human donor in good health (CMV status not recorded). Some clones in this sample may be carry-over from other donors' samples. CDR3 nucleotide sequence: TGCAGTGCTAGAGTACCTGTAGCGGGAGGCGCCTACAATGAGCAGTTCTTC. This gives the protein CSARVPVAGGAYNEQFF.